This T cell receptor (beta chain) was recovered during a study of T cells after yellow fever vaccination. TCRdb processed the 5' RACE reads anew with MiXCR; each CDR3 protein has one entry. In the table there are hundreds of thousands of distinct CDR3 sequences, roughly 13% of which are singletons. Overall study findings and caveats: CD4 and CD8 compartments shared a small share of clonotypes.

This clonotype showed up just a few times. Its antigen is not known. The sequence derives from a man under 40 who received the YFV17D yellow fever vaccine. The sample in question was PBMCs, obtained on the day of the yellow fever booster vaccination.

The CDR3 sequence: CASSLAADRPQHF. The CDR3 nucleotides read TGTGCCAGCAGCTTGGCAGCGGATCGGCCCCAGCATTTT. The V call is TRBV7-2, the J call TRBJ1-5, with D unclear. Trimming shortened V by 3 bases and J by 9 bases, and 12 bases separated the two germline ends. Germline V gene sequence: CDR1 SGHTA, CDR2 FQGNSA. This CDR3 has 13 amino acids.